Shown below are 30 T cell receptor beta chains from a single sample sequenced in a study of graft-versus-host responses after intestinal transplantation. The protocol was immunoSEQ multiplex PCR, while the TCRdb copy is restricted to in-frame clones and leaves out a portion. The table records about 89,000 clones, around 90% of them present only once. No antigens are known for them. The sequencing here drew on unstimulated CD4+ T cells sorted from spleen or lymph node cells, taken before intestinal transplant. These TCRs come from a human donor who received an intestinal transplant.

Notes on this clone: One end of the junction fails to match germline, which may point to a read error. Distinct nucleotide sequences in the sample also encode this CDR3. The chain has TRBV12-5 and TRBJ2-7; 11 bases agree with TRBD2. CDR3 length: 16 amino acids. Germline V gives CDR1 LGHNT, CDR2 FRNRAP. CDR3 region: CASGLVLAGEDSEQYF. CDR3 in DNA: TGTGCTAGTGGGTTGGTACTAGCGGGAGAAGATAGCGAGCAGTACTTC.

The chain employs TRBV10-3 and TRBJ1-1; D is perhaps TRBD1 (5 bases). This CDR3 has 13 amino acids. Germline loops: CDR1 ENHRY, CDR2 SYGVKD. Trimming stripped 8 bases from V and 2 bases from J, with 12 bases between. CDR3 residues: CAISGTANTEAFF. CDR3 coding DNA: TGTGCCATCTCCGGGACGGCCAACACTGAAGCTTTCTTT.

The genes are TRBV19 and TRBJ1-2; D is perhaps TRBD1 (5 bases). Germline CDR1 is LNHDA and CDR2 is SQIVND (reference sequence). V was clipped by 7 bases and J by 2 bases, with 20 bases between them. CDR3 length: 16 amino acids. CDR3 region: CASKAGGNLKNYGYTF. The CDR3 DNA reads TGTGCCAGTAAGGCGGGGGGAAATCTAAAGAACTATGGCTACACCTTC.

This chain links TRBV29-1 with TRBJ1-2; maybe TRBD1 (5 bases). Germline V lookup: CDR1 SQVTM, CDR2 ANQGSEA. V gave up 4 bases and J gave up 6 bases, with 15 bases separating them. The CDR3 spans 13 residues. The CDR3 is CSVAGLLRDGYTF. The CDR3, as DNA: TGCAGCGTTGCGGGGCTGTTAAGGGATGGCTACACCTTC.

The gene calls are TRBV5-1 and TRBJ2-7; D is unclear. This CDR3 is 14 amino acids long. The V gene's germline CDR1 is SGHRS and CDR2 YFSETQ. Between the trimmed V and J ends, which lost 6 bases and 0 bases, there was a span of 13 bases. DNA for the CDR3: TGCGCCAGCAAGTTGACGGACGGCTCCTACGAGCAGTACTTC. Translated, it gives CASKLTDGSYEQYF.

The rearrangement uses TRBV6-1 and TRBJ2-5; possibly TRBD2 for D (6 bases). Trimming cost V 3 bases and J 1 base, with 15 bases left between them. Germline V CDR1 and CDR2: MNHNS, SASEGT. CDR3 length: 16 residues. In DNA, the CDR3 is TGTGCCAGCAGTGAGTTGGGGACTCCTACCCAAGAGACCCAGTACTTC. Amino acids: CASSELGTPTQETQYF.

The chain is built from TRBV7-2 and TRBJ1-1; 8 positions match TRBD1. Germline V gene data show CDR1 as SGHTA and CDR2 as FQGNSA. V was clipped by 5 bases and J by 0 bases; unmatched bases: 11. The CDR3 totals 17 residues. CDR3: CASSLDRGGRLNTEAFF. The CDR3 nucleotides read TGTGCCAGCAGCCTCGACAGGGGTGGGAGACTGAACACTGAAGCTTTCTTT.

The gene calls are TRBV29-1 and TRBJ2-1; tentatively, D is TRBD2 (6 bases). This CDR3 region has 14 residues. V was clipped by 4 bases and J by 2 bases, with 12 bases between them. Looked up from germline, CDR1 is SQVTM and CDR2 is ANQGSEA. The CDR3 loop is CSVAREFPYNEQFF. CDR3 nucleotide sequence: TGCAGCGTTGCCCGGGAGTTCCCCTACAATGAGCAGTTCTTC.

This chain connects TRBV2 to TRBJ2-3, with 7 positions matching TRBD1. The length of the CDR3 is 15 residues. CDR1 SNHLY and CDR2 FYNNEI come from the germline V gene. The J segment lost 0 bases and the V segment lost 6 bases, leaving 6 bases of the junction unmatched. CDR3 region: CASRARTGSTDTQYF. The CDR3 region has the DNA TGTGCCAGCAGGGCGAGGACAGGAAGCACAGATACGCAGTATTTT.

The chain has TRBV11-2 and TRBJ2-1; 11 bases align to TRBD2. Germline CDR1 reads SGHAT; CDR2 reads FQNNGV. This CDR3 has 15 residues. The ends lost 3 bases at V and 5 bases at J; junction bases unmatched: 3. Here the CDR3 DNA reads TGTGCCAGCAGCTTTAGCGGGAGGGCCGACAATGAGCAGTTCTTC. It codes for CASSFSGRADNEQFF.

The gene calls are TRBV5-1 and TRBJ2-6, with 7 bases fitting TRBD1. With V trimmed by 5 bases and J by 4 bases, 6 bases remained unmatched. The CDR3 covers 15 residues. The germline V gene has CDR1 SGHRS and CDR2 YFSETQ. CDR3 coding DNA: TGCGCCAGCAGAACAGGGGCAGCCGGGGCCAACGTCCTGACTTTC. Translated: CASRTGAAGANVLTF.

This clone was seen only a few times. This chain joins TRBV2 and TRBJ2-1, with D hard to call. V was shortened by 2 bases and J by 9 bases, with 14 bases between the two germline ends. Germline CDR1 and CDR2: SNHLY and FYNNEI. The CDR3 loop spans 14 amino acids. The CDR3 DNA follows: TGTGCCAGCAGTGAAAACTGGCTAGAGAGTGAGCAGTTCTTC. It specifies CASSENWLESEQFF.

The chain is built from TRBV9 and TRBJ2-1; D may be TRBD2 (5 bases). The germline V gene encodes CDR1 SGDLS and CDR2 YYNGEE. The CDR3 has 17 amino acids. Trimming took off 0 bases at V and 0 bases at J, with 13 bases between the two ends. As DNA, the CDR3 is TGTGCCAGCAGCGTAGACCCGGGGTTAATCTCCTACAATGAGCAGTTCTTC. It codes for CASSVDPGLISYNEQFF.

J is TRBJ1-2 and V is TRBV6-6; tentative D call: TRBD1 (5 bases). The germline V gene has CDR1 MNHNY and CDR2 SVGAGI (reference sequence). The CDR3 spans 15 residues. The V gene lost 0 bases and the J gene lost 7 bases, with 15 bases spanning the gap. CDR3 in DNA: TGTGCCAGCAGTTACTCAGGCAGGGAGGCGTCTGGCTACACCTTC. Protein sequence: CASSYSGREASGYTF.

V usage is TRBV9 and J usage is TRBJ2-2; 12 nucleotides agree with TRBD2. CDR1 SGDLS and CDR2 YYNGEE come from the germline V gene. The CDR3 runs 16 residues. J lost 7 bases, V lost 0 bases, and 4 bases had no gene match. The CDR3 is CASSVGLAGDNGELFF. CDR3 coding DNA: TGTGCCAGCAGCGTAGGACTAGCGGGAGATAACGGGGAGCTGTTTTTT.

The chain recombines TRBV5-6 with TRBJ2-7; no firm D call. Germline lookup yields CDR1 SGHDT and CDR2 YYEEEE. The CDR3 length is 12 residues. Trimming stripped 1 base from V and 0 bases from J, with 2 bases between. In DNA form, the CDR3 reads TGTGCCAGCAGCTTGTACTCCTACGAGCAGTACTTC. Translating gives CASSLYSYEQYF.

The V gene is TRBV9, the J gene TRBJ2-1; 7 bases line up with TRBD2. J was trimmed by 2 bases and V by 3 bases; bases with no gene match: 14. The CDR3 is 18 residues long. Germline V gene data show CDR1 as SGDLS and CDR2 as YYNGEE. CDR3 sequence reads: CASSAPSGGRVAYNEQFF. The CDR3, as DNA: TGTGCCAGCAGCGCCCCGTCGGGCGGGAGAGTTGCCTACAATGAGCAGTTCTTC.

The gene calls are TRBV5-1 and TRBJ2-1; D uncertain. The CDR3 has 15 amino acids. Trimming cost V 4 bases and J 8 bases, with 19 bases left between them. The germline V gene has CDR1 SGHRS and CDR2 YFSETQ. CDR3 sequence (DNA): TGCGCCAGCAGCCCACGAGGTGAAGCTAGAGATGAGCAGTTCTTC. It yields the protein CASSPRGEARDEQFF.

This clone was detected once. The rearrangement joins TRBV25-1 to TRBJ2-7; D is possibly TRBD1 (6 bases). Per the germline V gene, CDR1 is MGHDK and CDR2 is SYGVNS. Trimming removed 2 bases at V and 2 bases at J, with 13 bases between. The CDR3 runs 15 residues. Written as DNA, the CDR3 is TGTGCCAGCAGTGAAACGGGACACCTACCCTACGAGCAGTACTTC. Protein product: CASSETGHLPYEQYF.

A few counts support this clone. This chain uses TRBV10-3 with TRBJ1-1; D uncertain. The CDR3 has 11 residues. The germline CDR1 and CDR2 sequences are ENHRY and SYGVKD. V was clipped by 9 bases and J by 1 base, with 6 bases between them. Written as DNA, the CDR3 is TGTGCCATTCGGGGGAACACTGAAGCTTTCTTT. Amino acids: CAIRGNTEAFF.

V is TRBV6-6 and J is TRBJ2-7; possible D gene TRBD2, 6 bases. Trimming cost V 6 bases and J 3 bases, with 12 bases left between them. CDR3 length: 13 amino acids. Per the germline V gene, CDR1 is MNHNY and CDR2 is SVGAGI (reference sequence). CDR3 loop: CASSFGTFYEQYF. CDR3 DNA: TGTGCCAGCAGCTTCGGGACTTTCTACGAGCAGTACTTC.

V and J are TRBV19 and TRBJ1-5; the D is unclear. The CDR3 length is 12 residues. The germline CDR1 and CDR2 sequences are LNHDA and SQIVND (reference sequence). V shed 0 bases and J shed 8 bases, with 5 bases lying between them. The CDR3 loop is CASSIDGKPQHF. As DNA, the CDR3 is TGTGCCAGTAGTATAGATGGGAAGCCCCAGCATTTT.

The rearrangement joins TRBV5-1 to TRBJ1-5; no definite D call. Germline loops: CDR1 SGHRS, CDR2 YFSETQ. V lost 0 bases, J lost 3 bases, and 7 bases lay in between. The CDR3 runs 14 residues. The chain's CDR3 is CASSLGGYNQPQHF. The CDR3 DNA follows: TGCGCCAGCAGCTTGGGTGGGTACAATCAGCCCCAGCATTTT.

This clone has a single count. V gene TRBV19 combines with J gene TRBJ1-1; D is ambiguous. Trimming cost V 3 bases and J 4 bases, with 18 bases left between them. The length of the CDR3 is 16 residues. Germline V gene sequence: CDR1 LNHDA, CDR2 SQIVND (reference sequence). The CDR3, as DNA: TGTGCCAGTAGTATGGATGTTTTCCCGTCAAGCACTGAAGCTTTCTTT. Protein: CASSMDVFPSSTEAFF.

The sample holds one count of this clone. Mismatch with germline at one junction end may stem from a read error. The CDR3, as DNA: TGTACCAGCAGCTTGTTTCGGACGGGGAACAATGAGCAGTTCTTC. Residues: CTSSLFRTGNNEQFF. The V gene is TRBV5-5, the J gene TRBJ2-1, with D perhaps TRBD2 (5 bases). Looked up from germline, CDR1 is SGHKS and CDR2 is YYEKEE (reference sequence). CDR3 length: 15 residues. The full variable domain, its missing parts supplied by reference TRBV5-5 and TRBJ2-1, is DAGVTQSPTHLIKTRGQQVTLRCSPISGHKSVSWYQQVLGQGPQFIFQYYEKEERGRGNFPDRFSARQFPNYSSELNVNALLLGDSALYLCTSSLFRTGNNEQFFGPGTRLTVL.

The chain employs TRBV6-1 and TRBJ2-3; 7 bases align to TRBD2. The CDR3 is made up of 17 amino acids. Trimming took 3 bases from V and 2 from J; bases not matched to a gene: 11. The germline V gene encodes CDR1 MNHNS and CDR2 SASEGT. For the CDR3, the DNA is TGTGCCAGCAGTGAGGCGTCCTCTAGCGGACCCACAGATACGCAGTATTTT. Encoded protein: CASSEASSSGPTDTQYF.

This chain connects TRBV28 to TRBJ2-5; D is perhaps TRBD2 (6 bases). The CDR3 runs 14 residues. Germline V gene lookup returns CDR1 MDHEN and CDR2 SYDVKM. Trimming removed 4 bases from V and 4 bases from J, with 13 bases in between. The CDR3 region is CASSSRGVGETQYF. Here the CDR3 DNA reads TGTGCCAGCAGTTCTCGCGGGGTAGGAGAGACCCAGTACTTC.

The table lists this clone with a count of one. This chain joins TRBV4-2 and TRBJ2-7; the D is unclear. The CDR3 length is 16 residues. Germline loops: CDR1 LGHNA, CDR2 YNFKEQ. Trimming removed 1 base from V and 0 bases from J, with 13 bases in between. The CDR3 DNA is TGTGCCAGCAGCCAAGGAGAATTCGCGAGCTCCTACGAGCAGTACTTC. It translates to CASSQGEFASSYEQYF.

The V and J genes are TRBV6-5 and TRBJ2-7, with 8 bases aligning to TRBD1. Germline V gives CDR1 MNHEY, CDR2 SVGAGI. J lost 5 bases, V lost 5 bases, and 11 bases had no gene match. The CDR3 spans 15 residues. In DNA form, the CDR3 reads TGTGCCAGCAGTCCTCCGGACAGGGTAGTCCACGAGCAGTACTTC. This sequence encodes CASSPPDRVVHEQYF.

The chain is built from TRBV6-5 and TRBJ1-1; D uncertain. The CDR3 has 14 amino acids. Germline-derived CDR1 and CDR2 are MNHEY and SVGAGI. Deletions cut 0 bases from V and 5 bases from J, with 10 bases between. In DNA form, the CDR3 reads TGTGCCAGCAGTTACTCTCCAGAGTATACTGAAGCTTTCTTT. This sequence encodes CASSYSPEYTEAFF.